The subject of this entry is one TCR beta chain. This sample was included in a study of T cells after yellow fever vaccination. With 8 bases removed from V and 3 bases from J, the gap between germline ends came to 6 bases. This CDR3 is 12 amino acids long. The germline V gene has CDR1 KGHDR and CDR2 SFDVKD. In making TCR cDNA, 5'RACE template switching added a universal primer site and UMIs to it. TCRdb re-derived calls from the 5' RACE reads in MiXCR, one entry per CDR3 protein. This table holds under 600,000 distinct CDR3 sequences, roughly 14% found once. This rearrangement joins TRBV24-1 to TRBJ2-2; D ambiguous. Material: PBMCs, obtained on the day of the yellow fever booster vaccination. The sequence derives from a man aged 25-45 years who received the YFV17D yellow fever vaccine. Here the CDR3 reads CATTGDTGELFF. The DNA for the CDR3 is TGTGCCACCACAGGTGACACCGGGGAGCTGTTTTTT.